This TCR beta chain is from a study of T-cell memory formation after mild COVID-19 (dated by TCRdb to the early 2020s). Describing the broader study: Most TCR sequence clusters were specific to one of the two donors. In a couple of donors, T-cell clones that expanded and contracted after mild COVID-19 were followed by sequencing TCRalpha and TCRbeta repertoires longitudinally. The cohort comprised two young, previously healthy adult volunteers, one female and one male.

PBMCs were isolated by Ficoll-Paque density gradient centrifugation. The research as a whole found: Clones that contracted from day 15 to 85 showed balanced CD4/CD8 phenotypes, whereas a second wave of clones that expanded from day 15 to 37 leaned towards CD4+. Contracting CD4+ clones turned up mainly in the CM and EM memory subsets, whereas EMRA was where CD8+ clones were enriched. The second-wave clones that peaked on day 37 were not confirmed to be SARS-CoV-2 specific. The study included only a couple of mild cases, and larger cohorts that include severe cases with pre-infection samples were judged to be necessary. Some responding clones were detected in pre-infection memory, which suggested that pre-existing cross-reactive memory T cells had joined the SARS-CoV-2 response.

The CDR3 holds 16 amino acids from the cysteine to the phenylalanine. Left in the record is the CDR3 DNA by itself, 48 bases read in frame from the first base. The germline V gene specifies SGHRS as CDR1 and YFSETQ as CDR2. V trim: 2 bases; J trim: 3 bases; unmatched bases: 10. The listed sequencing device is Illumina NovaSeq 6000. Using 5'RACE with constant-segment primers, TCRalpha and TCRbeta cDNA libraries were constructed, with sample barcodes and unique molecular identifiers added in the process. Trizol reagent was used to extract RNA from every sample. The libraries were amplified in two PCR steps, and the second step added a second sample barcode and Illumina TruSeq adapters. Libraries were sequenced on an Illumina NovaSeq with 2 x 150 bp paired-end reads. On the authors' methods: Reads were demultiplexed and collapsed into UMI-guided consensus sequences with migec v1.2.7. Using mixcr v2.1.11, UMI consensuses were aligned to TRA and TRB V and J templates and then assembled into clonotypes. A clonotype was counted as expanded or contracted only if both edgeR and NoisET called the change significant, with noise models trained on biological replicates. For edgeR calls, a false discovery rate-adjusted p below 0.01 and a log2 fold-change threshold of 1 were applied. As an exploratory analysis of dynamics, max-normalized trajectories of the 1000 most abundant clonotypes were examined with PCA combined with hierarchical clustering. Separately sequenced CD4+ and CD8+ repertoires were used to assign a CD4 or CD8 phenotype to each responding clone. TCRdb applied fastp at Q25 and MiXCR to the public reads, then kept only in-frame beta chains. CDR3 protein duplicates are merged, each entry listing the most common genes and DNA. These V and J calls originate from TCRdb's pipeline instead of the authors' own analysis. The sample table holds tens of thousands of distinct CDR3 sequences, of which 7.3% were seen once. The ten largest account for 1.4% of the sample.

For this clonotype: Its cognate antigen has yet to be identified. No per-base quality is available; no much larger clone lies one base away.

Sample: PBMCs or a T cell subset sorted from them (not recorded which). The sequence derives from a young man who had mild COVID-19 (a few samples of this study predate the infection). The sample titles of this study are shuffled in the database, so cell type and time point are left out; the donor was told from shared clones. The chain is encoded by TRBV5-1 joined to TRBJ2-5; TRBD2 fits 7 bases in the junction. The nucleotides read TGCGCCAGCAGCTTTGGGAGGGGCGGGAGCGAAGAGACCCAGTACTTC. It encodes CASSFGRGGSEETQYF.